This TCR beta chain came from a study of Graves' ophthalmopathy and Graves' hyperthyroidism. About the study: At the time of initial diagnosis and before any treatment, peripheral blood was collected.

With respect to this clonotype: The antigen remains unidentified.

Presentation of ophthalmopathy in the donors involved moderate-to-severe activity, CAS ≥3, NOSPECS ≥4 and a duration under 3 months. V dropped 2 bases and J dropped 0 bases, with 8 bases sitting between them. The germline gives CDR1 SEHNR, CDR2 FQNEAQ (reference sequence). This CDR3 is built from 16 residues. Transcripts of RNA were the source for amplifying TCR beta CDR3 regions. A first-round RT-PCR used HTBI primers, followed by a second-round multiplex PCR. MiXCR, applied by TCRdb to the multiplex PCR reads, yields one record per CDR3 protein. The repertoire consists of around 670,000 distinct CDR3 sequences, with around 40% occurring once and the leading ten covering 44%. Findings and caveats of the study: The model predicted ophthalmopathy progression with about 70% sensitivity and around 72% specificity. Stable hyperthyroidism and ophthalmopathy were told apart by a 13-signature model, which achieved 85% to 90% sensitivity and just over 80% specificity.

The chain links TRBV7-9 to TRBJ2-6; either TRBD1 or TRBD2 may fit D (5 bases each). The sequence was obtained from an adult man with Graves' ophthalmopathy. The sequencing input was peripheral blood. CDR3 loop: CASSLRGFSGANVLTF. In nucleotides, the CDR3 is TGTGCCAGCAGCTTACGGGGCTTCTCTGGGGCCAACGTCCTGACTTTC. The whole variable domain, filled in from reference TRBV7-9 and TRBJ2-6, reads DTGVSQNPRHKITKRGQNVTFRCDPISEHNRLYWYRQTLGQGPEFLTYFQNEAQLEKSRLLSDRFSAERPKGSFSTLEIQRTEQGDSAMYLCASSLRGFSGANVLTFGAGSRLTVL.